What follows is one T cell receptor beta chain and its context. The antigen remains undetermined. Researchers ran the PCR with 60 Vbeta and 13 Jbeta primers. Assay used: immunoSEQ multiplex PCR; TCRdb lists only in-frame clones, some missing. The sample records 150,000 to 200,000 clones, roughly 79% being singletons. The sample originates from a study of cytomegalovirus exposure and HLA in healthy donors. Trimming took 8 bases from V and 4 from J; bases not matched to a gene: 10. Germline V lookup: CDR1 MNHNY, CDR2 SVGAGI (reference sequence). There are 15 residues in the CDR3. General study results and limits: Associated with cytomegalovirus, according to the listing, were 150 to 200 TCR beta chains.

The chain couples TRBV6-6 to TRBJ2-7; 11 bases are shared with TRBD2. Specimen: PBMCs. This receptor was obtained from a young man in good health and CMV-seronegative. The CDR3 here is CASDETSGVGYEQYF. In DNA form, the CDR3 reads TGTGCCAGCGACGAGACTAGCGGGGTAGGGTACGAGCAGTACTTC.